These T cell receptor beta chains were read from a single sample in a study of identical twins. Via MiXCR, TCRdb re-called the 5' RACE reads, giving one row per CDR3 protein. Of hundreds of thousands of distinct CDR3 sequences in the sample, about 20% were seen once. These data also featured in a second study, about T cells expressing NK-cell markers.

Sequencing was performed on PBMCs. The receptors stem from a woman between 18 and 29 years old in good health. Both conserved end residues are part of each CDR3. The D gene is left open where the match is weak. Expanded clones are given a class, and other clones once, few, many or no size at all.

clone size: NA; V gene: TRBV27; D gene: NA; J gene: TRBJ2-7; CDR3 protein: CASGRGGTYEQYF; CDR3 DNA: TGTGCCAGCGGTAGGGGCGGAACCTACGAGCAGTACTTC
clone size: NA; V gene: TRBV6-1; D gene: NA; J gene: TRBJ2-1; CDR3 protein: CASTPTQYNEQFF; CDR3 DNA: TGTGCCAGCACACCGACTCAATACAATGAGCAGTTCTTC
clone size: NA; V gene: TRBV7-9; D gene: TRBD1; J gene: TRBJ1-2; CDR3 protein: CASSTGQGATYGYTF; CDR3 DNA: TGTGCCAGCAGCACCGGACAGGGGGCGACCTATGGCTACACCTTC
clone size: NA; V gene: TRBV7-3; D gene: NA; J gene: TRBJ2-5; CDR3 protein: CASSLIPVVQETQYF; CDR3 DNA: TGTGCCAGCAGCTTAATCCCCGTAGTTCAAGAGACCCAGTACTTC
clone size: few; V gene: TRBV12-3/TRBV12-4; D gene: NA; J gene: TRBJ2-6; CDR3 protein: CASTSDWGSGANVLTF; CDR3 DNA: TGTGCCAGCACCTCCGACTGGGGCTCTGGGGCCAACGTCCTGACTTTC
clone size: NA; V gene: TRBV7-8; D gene: TRBD1; J gene: TRBJ2-7; CDR3 protein: CASSFPGQGLGEQYF; CDR3 DNA: TGTGCCAGCAGCTTCCCAGGACAGGGATTGGGAGAGCAGTACTTC
clone size: NA; V gene: TRBV5-1; D gene: NA; J gene: TRBJ2-5; CDR3 protein: CASSFTAGGGETQYF; CDR3 DNA: TGCGCCAGCAGCTTTACCGCCGGGGGAGGAGAGACCCAGTACTTC
clone size: once; V gene: TRBV29-1; D gene: NA; J gene: TRBJ2-7; CDR3 protein: CSVEDLGRLYF; CDR3 DNA: TGCAGCGTTGAAGATCTGGGACGGTTGTACTTC
clone size: few; V gene: TRBV20-1; D gene: NA; J gene: TRBJ1-1; CDR3 protein: CSASLWFMNTEAFF; CDR3 DNA: TGCAGTGCTAGCCTTTGGTTTATGAACACTGAAGCTTTCTTT
clone size: NA; V gene: TRBV3-1; D gene: NA; J gene: TRBJ1-1; CDR3 protein: CASSQAGRGTEAFF; CDR3 DNA: TGTGCCAGCAGCCAAGCGGGAAGGGGAACGGAAGCTTTCTTT
clone size: NA; V gene: TRBV29-1; D gene: NA; J gene: TRBJ2-3; CDR3 protein: CSVEDPGTDTQYF; CDR3 DNA: TGCAGCGTTGAAGATCCGGGCACAGATACGCAGTATTTT
clone size: many; V gene: TRBV12-3/TRBV12-4; D gene: NA; J gene: TRBJ1-6; CDR3 protein: CASRGNSPLHF; CDR3 DNA: TGTGCCAGCAGGGGAAATTCACCCCTCCACTTT
clone size: many; V gene: TRBV12-3/TRBV12-4; D gene: NA; J gene: TRBJ2-5; CDR3 protein: CASSQGRVTGETQYF; CDR3 DNA: TGTGCCAGCAGTCAGGGACGGGTTACCGGCGAGACCCAGTACTTC
clone size: few; V gene: TRBV9; D gene: TRBD2; J gene: TRBJ2-1; CDR3 protein: CASSVALRGYNEQFF; CDR3 DNA: TGTGCCAGCAGCGTAGCCCTGCGGGGGTACAATGAGCAGTTCTTC
clone size: many; V gene: TRBV15; D gene: TRBD1; J gene: TRBJ1-2; CDR3 protein: CATSRDRARGYTF; CDR3 DNA: TGTGCCACCAGTCGCGACAGGGCTAGAGGCTACACCTTC
clone size: NA; V gene: TRBV10-3; D gene: NA; J gene: TRBJ2-7; CDR3 protein: CAISEPQGLAYEQYF; CDR3 DNA: TGTGCCATCAGTGAGCCCCAGGGGCTAGCCTACGAGCAGTACTTC
clone size: few; V gene: TRBV7-9; D gene: TRBD2; J gene: TRBJ2-1; CDR3 protein: CASSWRLAGRNEQFF; CDR3 DNA: TGTGCCAGCAGCTGGAGACTAGCGGGGCGTAATGAGCAGTTCTTC
clone size: NA; V gene: TRBV6-1; D gene: NA; J gene: TRBJ2-6; CDR3 protein: CASTHRVSSGANVLTF; CDR3 DNA: TGTGCCAGCACCCACAGGGTTTCCTCTGGGGCCAACGTCCTGACTTTC
clone size: NA; V gene: TRBV5-4; D gene: NA; J gene: TRBJ2-5; CDR3 protein: CASSLVQARGETQYF; CDR3 DNA: TGTGCCAGCAGCTTGGTTCAGGCGAGGGGAGAGACCCAGTACTTC
clone size: many; V gene: TRBV7-2; D gene: NA; J gene: TRBJ2-1; CDR3 protein: CASMLRRDGYNEQFF; CDR3 DNA: TGTGCCAGCATGCTGCGGCGGGATGGGTACAATGAGCAGTTCTTC
clone size: NA; V gene: TRBV5-1; D gene: NA; J gene: TRBJ2-3; CDR3 protein: CASSLAMVTDTQYF; CDR3 DNA: TGCGCCAGCAGCTTGGCCATGGTCACAGATACGCAGTATTTT
clone size: NA; V gene: TRBV10-3; D gene: NA; J gene: TRBJ2-7; CDR3 protein: CAITWGRGYEQYF; CDR3 DNA: TGTGCCATCACCTGGGGCCGAGGATACGAGCAGTACTTC
clone size: NA; V gene: TRBV7-8; D gene: NA; J gene: TRBJ2-5; CDR3 protein: CASSRTVKTQYF; CDR3 DNA: TGTGCCAGCAGTAGGACAGTAAAGACCCAGTACTTC
clone size: many; V gene: TRBV7-9; D gene: NA; J gene: TRBJ2-7; CDR3 protein: CASSLVGGGYEQYF; CDR3 DNA: TGTGCCAGCAGCTTAGTAGGTGGGGGCTACGAGCAGTACTTC
clone size: NA; V gene: TRBV11-1; D gene: TRBD2; J gene: TRBJ2-3; CDR3 protein: CASSLPSGVEWGTDTQYF; CDR3 DNA: TGTGCCAGCAGCTTGCCTAGCGGGGTCGAATGGGGCACAGATACGCAGTATTTT
clone size: NA; V gene: TRBV2; D gene: NA; J gene: TRBJ1-1; CDR3 protein: CASLREGLTEAFF; CDR3 DNA: TGTGCCAGCCTGCGGGAGGGCCTTACTGAAGCTTTCTTT
clone size: few; V gene: TRBV3-1; D gene: NA; J gene: TRBJ2-1; CDR3 protein: CASSRMPSPYNEQFF; CDR3 DNA: TGTGCCAGCAGCCGAATGCCTAGCCCCTACAATGAGCAGTTCTTC
clone size: few; V gene: TRBV2; D gene: TRBD1; J gene: TRBJ1-2; CDR3 protein: CASRADRGGGYTF; CDR3 DNA: TGTGCCAGCAGGGCGGACAGGGGCGGTGGCTACACCTTC
clone size: many; V gene: TRBV20-1; D gene: NA; J gene: TRBJ2-3; CDR3 protein: CSASGGTDTQYF; CDR3 DNA: TGCAGTGCTAGCGGGGGCACAGATACGCAGTATTTT
clone size: few; V gene: TRBV12-3/TRBV12-4; D gene: TRBD1; J gene: TRBJ1-1; CDR3 protein: CASRFDRGTEAFF; CDR3 DNA: TGTGCCAGCAGATTCGACAGGGGTACTGAAGCTTTCTTT
clone size: few; V gene: TRBV6-5; D gene: TRBD1; J gene: TRBJ1-2; CDR3 protein: CASSYGQGANYGYTF; CDR3 DNA: TGTGCCAGCAGTTACGGACAGGGTGCAAACTATGGCTACACCTTC
clone size: NA; V gene: TRBV29-1; D gene: NA; J gene: TRBJ2-1; CDR3 protein: CSIPGRNQFF; CDR3 DNA: TGCAGCATCCCAGGGAGGAATCAGTTCTTC
clone size: few; V gene: TRBV29-1; D gene: NA; J gene: TRBJ1-1; CDR3 protein: CSVFRGTNTEAFF; CDR3 DNA: TGCAGCGTATTTAGGGGCACTAACACTGAAGCTTTCTTT
clone size: few; V gene: TRBV11-2; D gene: NA; J gene: TRBJ2-1; CDR3 protein: CASSFIGSSYNEQFF; CDR3 DNA: TGTGCCAGCAGCTTCATCGGTAGCTCCTACAATGAGCAGTTCTTC
clone size: NA; V gene: TRBV10-2; D gene: TRBD2; J gene: TRBJ2-3; CDR3 protein: CASYLGLAGVTDTQYF; CDR3 DNA: TGCGCCAGCTATCTGGGACTAGCGGGAGTAACAGATACGCAGTATTTT
clone size: NA; V gene: TRBV12-3/TRBV12-4; D gene: NA; J gene: TRBJ1-2; CDR3 protein: CASTRQGQGGWYGYTF; CDR3 DNA: TGTGCCAGCACCCGACAAGGGCAGGGAGGGTGGTATGGCTACACCTTC
clone size: few; V gene: TRBV20-1; D gene: TRBD2; J gene: TRBJ2-7; CDR3 protein: CSAWTSGSGYEQYF; CDR3 DNA: TGCAGTGCCTGGACTAGCGGGAGCGGGTACGAGCAGTACTTC
clone size: NA; V gene: TRBV20-1; D gene: TRBD1; J gene: TRBJ2-7; CDR3 protein: CSALRPGQFSYEQYF; CDR3 DNA: TGCAGTGCCTTGCGCCCGGGACAGTTCTCCTACGAGCAGTACTTC
clone size: NA; V gene: TRBV29-1; D gene: NA; J gene: TRBJ2-5; CDR3 protein: CSTQQETQYF; CDR3 DNA: TGCAGCACCCAACAAGAGACCCAGTACTTC
clone size: NA; V gene: TRBV24-1; D gene: NA; J gene: TRBJ2-1; CDR3 protein: CATSDSGSGNNEQFF; CDR3 DNA: TGTGCCACCAGTGATTCCGGTAGCGGAAACAATGAGCAGTTCTTC